A single sample is the source of the 3 T cell receptor beta chains below, sequenced in a study of blood T cell repertoires in COVID-19. Only in-frame clones appear in the TCRdb table, and some are missing; sequencing was by immunoSEQ multiplex PCR. The table includes approximately 200,000 clones, about 88% detected once. The material sequenced was PBMCs or T cells enriched from blood (not recorded which). The receptors were gathered from a woman aged 30 to 39 who had been exposed to COVID-19.

This sequence joins TRBV10-3 and TRBJ2-3; TRBD1 aligns across 9 bases. The V gene's germline CDR1 is ENHRY and CDR2 SYGVKD. The junction had 15 bases not matched to a gene; V was cut back by 10 bases and J by 7 bases. The CDR3 is 15 amino acids. The chain's CDR3 is CATRNPGQGPYTQYF. The CDR3 DNA reads TGTGCCACGCGAAACCCGGGACAGGGACCCTATACGCAGTATTTT.

This clone showed up just once. The chain links TRBV5-1 to TRBJ1-1; D gene uncertain. The length of the CDR3 is 12 residues. V lost 1 base to trimming and J lost 4 bases, with 5 bases between them. Looked up from germline, CDR1 is SGHRS and CDR2 is YFSETQ. CDR3 DNA: TGCGCCAGCAGCTTGTCCAGCACTGAAGCTTTCTTT. Translated, it gives CASSLSSTEAFF. Variable domain in full (rest from reference TRBV5-1 and TRBJ1-1): KAGVTQTPRYLIKTRGQQVTLSCSPISGHRSVSWYQQTPGQGLQFLFEYFSETQRNKGNFPGRFSGRQFSNSRSEMNVSTLELGDSALYLCASSLSSTEAFFGQGTRLTVV.

This chain links TRBV7-6 with TRBJ2-7; 7 bases map to TRBD2. The CDR3 spans 16 residues. Germline V gives CDR1 SGHVS, CDR2 FNYEAQ. Germline trimming cut 1 base from V and 3 bases from J; bases unmatched to any gene: 9. Here the CDR3 DNA reads TGTGCCAGCAGCTTAGGACCCAGGGAGGGCGGCTACGAGCAGTACTTC. As protein: CASSLGPREGGYEQYF.